This T cell receptor (beta chain) was captured by sequencing in a study of T cell clones after liver transplantation. This clone was counted a single time. Trimming stripped 3 bases from V and 6 bases from J, with 12 bases between. This CDR3 is 14 amino acids long. Germline CDR1 SNHLY, CDR2 FYNNEI. Some clones are missing from TCRdb's copy, which holds only in-frame ones; the method was immunoSEQ multiplex PCR. This table holds approximately 72,000 clones, 90% found once. Sequenced material: CD4+ T cells from blood, taken before liver transplant. The J gene is TRBJ1-5, the V gene TRBV2; D is uncertain. This clonotype originated in a human donor who received a liver transplant. The CDR3 spells CASSDVSVPQPQHF. In DNA, the CDR3 is TGTGCCAGCAGTGATGTCAGTGTTCCTCAGCCCCAGCATTTT.